A single T cell receptor (beta chain) is shown here with its context. The sample belongs to a study of shared clonotypes between healthy human individuals. An assay was performed, and its level was deep. Data came from immunoSEQ multiplex PCR; TCRdb stores just in-frame clones and leaves some out. The data show around 1.6 million clones, 95% to 99% seen once. The germline V gene has CDR1 MNHEY and CDR2 SVGAGI. This CDR3 region has 16 residues. Losses at the gene ends were 0 bases for V and 6 bases for J; bases not matched to a gene: 6. This receptor was identified in a man aged 30 to 45 in good health. What was sequenced was naive CD4+ T cells sorted from blood. This sample's subset: CD45RA+ positively selected. This chain links TRBV6-5 with TRBJ2-2, with 8 positions matching TRBD1. The CDR3 coding sequence is TGTGCCAGCAGTTACTCCCCGAGACAGGGGTCCGGGGAGCTGTTTTTT. Translating it yields CASSYSPRQGSGELFF.